A selection of T cell receptor beta chains follows, all from one sample in a study of CXCR3-negative and CXCR3-positive naive CD8 T cells. TCRdb reprocessed the 5' RACE reads, with one entry per CDR3 protein and no DNA. This repertoire comprises about 140,000 distinct CDR3 sequences; its ten largest clones make up 0.4% to 0.5%. Sequencing used naive CXCR3+ CD8+ T cells from blood. Every receptor here comes from a human donor in good health. Some clones in this sample may be carry-over from other donors' samples. CDR3s include the opening cysteine and the closing phenylalanine or tryptophan. Fields, in order: CDR3 protein, J gene, V gene.

CDR3: CASSLEPLGTILYEQYF
J: TRBJ2-7
V: TRBV7-9

CDR3: CASRPTEGATNEKLFF
J: TRBJ1-4
V: TRBV28

CDR3: CASSQKTGSGANVLTF
J: TRBJ2-6
V: TRBV4-2

CDR3: CASWNRDPTDTQYF
J: TRBJ2-3
V: TRBV27

CDR3: CASSLDWVAELTYEQYF
J: TRBJ2-7
V: TRBV7-8

CDR3: CASRKDRGDYGYTF
J: TRBJ1-2
V: TRBV7-6

CDR3: CSARWQGAYEQYF
J: TRBJ2-7
V: TRBV20-1

CDR3: CASASKPDTQYF
J: TRBJ2-3
V: TRBV12-5

CDR3: CATSGQDNTGELFF
J: TRBJ2-2
V: TRBV24-1

CDR3: CASSPGQSLSSYEQYF
J: TRBJ2-7
V: TRBV7-8

CDR3: CASSSPGGEQETQYF
J: TRBJ2-5
V: TRBV9

CDR3: CASSLWSGRETQYF
J: TRBJ2-5
V: TRBV7-2

CDR3: CASSTPGHTEAFF
J: TRBJ1-1
V: TRBV7-3

CDR3: CASSWEDRGKEPLHF
J: TRBJ1-6
V: TRBV19

CDR3: CASSLAELRGPYEQYF
J: TRBJ2-7
V: TRBV5-5

CDR3: CASSLRQGLAGELFF
J: TRBJ2-2
V: TRBV12-3/TRBV12-4

CDR3: CASSYEGQGYEQYF
J: TRBJ2-7
V: TRBV6-5

CDR3: CASSQDFADSYEQYF
J: TRBJ2-7
V: TRBV4-3

CDR3: CSQESGDTQYF
J: TRBJ2-3
V: TRBV29-1

CDR3: CASSPGNRDTQYF
J: TRBJ2-3
V: TRBV18

CDR3: CASSQDVMGDYEQYF
J: TRBJ2-7
V: TRBV4-3

CDR3: CASSQEVTSGGETQYF
J: TRBJ2-5
V: TRBV3-1

CDR3: CASRGGLPEQYF
J: TRBJ2-7
V: TRBV28

CDR3: CASSLARWTGSTYTDTQYF
J: TRBJ2-3
V: TRBV7-2

CDR3: CATSRDRGQGGGSYEQYF
J: TRBJ2-7
V: TRBV15

CDR3: CASIPDSSYNEQFF
J: TRBJ2-1
V: TRBV5-5

CDR3: CASSDPGQGHYEQYF
J: TRBJ2-7
V: TRBV12-3/TRBV12-4

CDR3: CASSPTRGPYEQYF
J: TRBJ2-7
V: TRBV5-1

CDR3: CASSRTSGGLLFF
J: TRBJ2-2
V: TRBV7-9

CDR3: CSVEESTGPYNEQFF
J: TRBJ2-1
V: TRBV29-1

CDR3: CASSLVGALRYGDRGDNEQFF
J: TRBJ2-1
V: TRBV7-2

CDR3: CASSLDQASYNEQFF
J: TRBJ2-1
V: TRBV11-3

CDR3: CASGLGAGRVNEQFF
J: TRBJ2-1
V: TRBV12-5

CDR3: CASSLFSGTSGYNEQFF
J: TRBJ2-1
V: TRBV28

CDR3: CASSSSQGGRANEQFF
J: TRBJ2-1
V: TRBV12-3/TRBV12-4

CDR3: CASSPGGERFEGTEAFF
J: TRBJ1-1
V: TRBV9

CDR3: CSARPPAETQYF
J: TRBJ2-5
V: TRBV20-1

CDR3: CASSLPASWELFF
J: TRBJ2-2
V: TRBV28

CDR3: CASSDDQGYGYTF
J: TRBJ1-2
V: TRBV12-3/TRBV12-4

CDR3: CASSWTGATGELFF
J: TRBJ2-2
V: TRBV28

CDR3: CSVESGTRYTDTQYF
J: TRBJ2-3
V: TRBV29-1

CDR3: CASSPRDRAGYGYTF
J: TRBJ1-2
V: TRBV7-9

CDR3: CASSQPPGRNTGELFF
J: TRBJ2-2
V: TRBV4-3

CDR3: CSVEARGATYEQYF
J: TRBJ2-7
V: TRBV29-1

CDR3: CASDTGDPYNEQFF
J: TRBJ2-1
V: TRBV19

CDR3: CSVIGHHTEAFF
J: TRBJ1-1
V: TRBV29-1

CDR3: CSVEEGGAITQYF
J: TRBJ2-3
V: TRBV29-1